The 28 T cell receptor beta chains below were found in one sample sequenced in a study of blood T cell repertoires in COVID-19. The protocol was immunoSEQ multiplex PCR, while the TCRdb copy is restricted to in-frame clones and leaves out a portion. The sample contains roughly 69,000 clones, roughly nine tenths of which appear only once. Sample: peripheral blood. The receptor set was obtained from a man aged 45-65 years with active COVID-19.

The chain employs TRBV11-3 and TRBJ1-1; TRBD1 might be the D (6 bases). This CDR3 comprises 16 residues. CDR1 and CDR2 from the germline V gene are SGHNT and YENEEA. With 5 bases removed from V and 6 bases from J, the gap between germline ends came to 22 bases. CDR3 bases: TGTGCCAGCAGCGGTGTGGGAGGGGGGGCGCGTCCTGAAGCTTTCTTT. Translation: CASSGVGGGARPEAFF.

The rearrangement joins TRBV3-1 (or the pseudogene TRBV3-2) to TRBJ1-2; D remains ambiguous. Trimming took 1 base from V and 3 from J, leaving 6 bases between them. Germline CDR1 reads LGHDT; CDR2 reads YNNKEL (reference sequence). The CDR3 loop spans 13 amino acids. As DNA, the CDR3 is TGTGCCAGCAGCCAAGGGCTCTACTATGGCTACACCTTC. This translates into CASSQGLYYGYTF.

The rearrangement uses TRBV21-1 and TRBJ1-2. TRBV21-1 is a pseudogene segment. The CDR3 runs to 16 residues. The CDR3 loop reads CASSLPRGGEDYGYTF. The DNA for the CDR3 is TGTGCCAGCAGCCTCCCGCGGGGGGGCGAGGACTATGGCTACACCTTC.

The chain combines TRBV6-5 with TRBJ2-2; 9 bases are shared with TRBD1. The CDR3 contains 15 residues. The V segment lost 6 bases and the J segment 5 bases; nucleotides outside the gene matches: 7. The germline V gene encodes CDR1 MNHEY and CDR2 SVGAGI. In DNA, the CDR3 is TGTGCCAGCAGGGCTCCGGGACAGGGAACCGGGGAGCTGTTTTTT. Protein sequence: CASRAPGQGTGELFF.

The chain carries TRBV5-1 and TRBJ1-1; weak D call: TRBD1 (6 bases). CDR1 SGHRS and CDR2 YFSETQ come from the germline V gene. This CDR3 comprises 13 residues. Deletions cut 3 bases from V and 5 bases from J, with 11 bases between. The CDR3 DNA follows: TGCGCCAGCAGCTACGACAGGATTACTGAAGCTTTCTTT. It specifies CASSYDRITEAFF.

The chain recombines TRBV2 with TRBJ2-7; the match to TRBD2 covers 14 bases. Germline CDR1 and CDR2: SNHLY and FYNNEI. Unmatched junction bases numbered 8, after V lost 8 bases and J lost 5 bases. CDR3 length equals 15 residues. DNA of the CDR3: TGTGCCAGCCGCTTCGGGACTAGCGGGAGAGACGAGCAGTACTTC. Residues: CASRFGTSGRDEQYF.

The CDR3 DNA is TGTGCCACCAGCAGAAGACAGGGGGCGGGCGGTGGTGAAAAACTGTTTTTT. Translated: CATSRRQGAGGGEKLFF. This chain connects TRBV15 to TRBJ1-4; 10 positions agree with TRBD1. V lost 2 bases, J lost 7 bases, and 10 bases stayed unmatched. The CDR3 totals 17 residues. From germline, CDR1 is LNHNV and CDR2 YYDKDF (reference sequence).

J is TRBJ2-1 and V is TRBV2; D is possibly TRBD1 (5 bases). CDR1 and CDR2 (germline): SNHLY, FYNNEI. This CDR3 is built from 14 residues. Trimming took off 6 bases at V and 7 bases at J, with 16 bases between the two ends. The CDR3 region is CASRSPWGQNEQFF. CDR3 nucleotides: TGTGCCAGCAGGTCACCCTGGGGCCAAAATGAGCAGTTCTTC. The full variable domain, with the rest looked up from reference TRBV2 and TRBJ2-1, is EPEVTQTPSHQVTQMGQEVILRCVPISNHLYFYWYRQILGQKVEFLVSFYNNEISEKSEIFDDQFSVERPDGSNFTLKIRSTKLEDSAMYFCASRSPWGQNEQFFGPGTRLTVL.

The V gene is TRBV7-6, the J gene TRBJ2-1; 7 nucleotides match TRBD2. The CDR3 contains 18 residues. The V gene end was trimmed by 4 bases and the J gene end by 3 bases; junction bases not matched to a gene: 15. Germline lookup yields CDR1 SGHVS and CDR2 FNYEAQ. Here the CDR3 reads CASSSQWGAGLNYNEQFF. For the CDR3, the DNA is TGTGCCAGCAGCTCCCAGTGGGGCGCGGGACTAAACTACAATGAGCAGTTCTTC.

The rearrangement links TRBV5-1 to TRBJ2-7, with 9 bases lining up with TRBD2. CDR1 is SGHRS and CDR2 is YFSETQ in the germline V gene. The CDR3 is made up of 16 amino acids. V dropped 1 base and J dropped 2; count of bases not matched to a gene: 7. The CDR3, as DNA: TGCGCCAGCAGCTTGACGGTTGCTAGCGGGGCCTACGAGCAGTACTTC. Translation gives CASSLTVASGAYEQYF.

The chain is built from TRBV19 and TRBJ2-1; 8 bases map to TRBD2. From germline, CDR1 is LNHDA and CDR2 SQIVND (reference sequence). This CDR3 comprises 16 residues. Trimming took 6 bases from V and 3 from J; bases not matched to a gene: 10. The DNA for the CDR3 is TGTGCCAGTAGCCGGAGTAGCGGGGTATTCTACAATGAGCAGTTCTTC. Translated, it gives CASSRSSGVFYNEQFF.

The gene calls are TRBV15 and TRBJ1-4; TRBD1 matches at 7 bases. This CDR3 has 17 amino acids. With V trimmed by 0 bases and J by 0 bases, 4 bases remained unmatched. Germline loops: CDR1 LNHNV, CDR2 YYDKDF (reference sequence). CDR3 residues: CATSRDQGTATNEKLFF. CDR3 sequence (DNA): TGTGCCACCAGCAGAGATCAAGGGACAGCAACTAATGAAAAACTGTTTTTT. The whole variable domain, filled in from reference TRBV15 and TRBJ1-4, reads DAMVIQNPRYQVTQFGKPVTLSCSQTLNHNVMYWYQQKSSQAPKLLFHYYDKDFNNEADTPDNFQSRRPNTSFCFLDIRSPGLGDTAMYLCATSRDQGTATNEKLFFGSGTQLSVL.

The V gene is TRBV24-1, the J gene TRBJ1-5, with 9 bases lining up with TRBD1. In germline, CDR1 is KGHDR, CDR2 SFDVKD. V lost 4 bases and J lost 3; bases outside the gene matches: 6. There are 16 residues in the CDR3. CDR3 residues: CATSDSDRGYNQPQHF. DNA of the CDR3: TGTGCCACCAGTGACTCCGACAGGGGGTACAATCAGCCCCAGCATTTT.

This clone was observed a handful of times. V is TRBV11-3 and J is TRBJ1-1, with 11 bases identical to TRBD1. The CDR3 sequence is 16 residues long. V lost 5 bases and J lost 2; bases outside the gene matches: 7. Germline assignment: CDR1 SGHNT and CDR2 YENEEA. The CDR3, as DNA: TGTGCCAGCAGCGCGGGACAGGGGGAAGTCAACACTGAAGCTTTCTTT. It translates to CASSAGQGEVNTEAFF.

The chain has TRBV5-1 and TRBJ2-5; perhaps TRBD1 as D (6 bases). The CDR3 has 15 residues. The germline CDR1 and CDR2 sequences are SGHRS and YFSETQ. Trimming removed 0 bases from V and 5 bases from J, with 14 bases in between. The CDR3 DNA reads TGCGCCAGCAGCTTGGTGGCAGGGGTAGTGGAGACCCAGTACTTC. It is translated as CASSLVAGVVETQYF. Together with reference TRBV5-1 and TRBJ2-5, the CDR3 gives the full variable domain: KAGVTQTPRYLIKTRGQQVTLSCSPISGHRSVSWYQQTPGQGLQFLFEYFSETQRNKGNFPGRFSGRQFSNSRSEMNVSTLELGDSALYLCASSLVAGVVETQYFGPGTRLLVL.

The V and J genes are TRBV11-3 and TRBJ2-1; 8 bases are a match to TRBD1. The germline V gene encodes CDR1 SGHNT and CDR2 YENEEA. V was clipped by 5 bases and J by 9 bases; unmatched bases: 6. The CDR3 sequence is 13 residues long. The CDR3 sequence is CASSQGQGGEQFF. CDR3 DNA: TGTGCCAGCAGCCAAGGACAGGGCGGTGAGCAGTTCTTC. Together with reference TRBV11-3 and TRBJ2-1, the CDR3 gives the full variable domain: EAGVVQSPRYKIIEKKQPVAFWCNPISGHNTLYWYLQNLGQGPELLIRYENEEAVDDSQLPKDRFSAERLKGVDSTLKIQPAELGDSAVYLCASSQGQGGEQFFGPGTRLTVL.

This chain connects TRBV7-9 to TRBJ1-2, with D possibly TRBD1 on 6 matching bases. The CDR3 spans 14 residues. CDR1 is SEHNR, CDR2 FQNEAQ, per germline (reference sequence). The V gene lost 5 bases and the J gene lost 3 bases, with 13 bases spanning the gap. Here the CDR3 reads CASSATTGHYGYTF. CDR3 nucleotides: TGTGCCAGCAGCGCAACAACAGGGCACTATGGCTACACCTTC.

The chain employs TRBV7-2 and TRBJ2-7; 8 bases are shared with TRBD1. The CDR3 runs 14 residues. CDR1 and CDR2 from the germline V gene are SGHTA and FQGNSA. The trim removed 5 bases at V and 3 bases at J, leaving 6 bases unmatched. Written as DNA, the CDR3 is TGTGCCAGCAGCAGAACGGGACAGGTCTACGAGCAGTACTTC. It encodes CASSRTGQVYEQYF. Full variable domain (remainder filled in from reference TRBV7-2 and TRBJ2-7): GAGVSQSPSNKVTEKGKDVELRCDPISGHTALYWYRQSLGQGLEFLIYFQGNSAPDKSGLPSDRFSAERTGGSVSTLTIQRTQQEDSAVYLCASSRTGQVYEQYFGPGTRLTVT.

This clone was detected only a few times. CDR3 sequence reads: CASSLGRVNYGYTF. The CDR3 nucleotides read TGTGCCAGCAGCTTGGGCAGGGTCAACTATGGCTACACCTTC. V gene TRBV5-6 combines with J gene TRBJ1-2; maybe TRBD1 (5 bases). Between the trimmed V and J ends, which lost 0 bases and 2 bases, there was a span of 8 bases. The CDR3 has 14 amino acids. In germline, CDR1 is SGHDT, CDR2 YYEEEE.

V and J are TRBV7-9 and TRBJ1-3, with 8 bases identical to TRBD1. The junction had 9 bases not matched to a gene; V was cut back by 1 base and J by 4 bases. The germline CDR1 and CDR2 sequences are SEHNR and FQNEAQ (reference sequence). This CDR3 has 17 residues. The CDR3 region has the DNA TGTGCCAGCAGCTTAGGTGCAGGGGGCGCGGCAGGAAACACCATATATTTT. Amino acids: CASSLGAGGAAGNTIYF.

This clone was seen a single time. The gene calls are TRBV5-1 and TRBJ2-6, with D tentatively TRBD1 (5 bases). The length of the CDR3 is 17 residues. Germline V gives CDR1 SGHRS, CDR2 YFSETQ. The germline V and J ends were trimmed by 1 base and 2 bases, with 13 bases remaining between them. The CDR3 is CASSLRQGFTGANVLTF. CDR3 DNA sequence: TGCGCCAGCAGCTTGCGGCAGGGCTTCACTGGGGCCAACGTCCTGACTTTC.

J is TRBJ2-5 and V is TRBV7-3; 9 bases line up with TRBD2. The CDR3 covers 18 residues. V trimming: 2 bases; J trimming: 1 base; junction bases outside the gene matches: 11. CDR1 and CDR2 (germline): SGHTA, FQGTGA. CDR3 coding DNA: TGTGCCAGCAGCTTAGAAGCGGGGTTAGCGGGAGCCCAAGAGACCCAGTACTTC. Residues: CASSLEAGLAGAQETQYF.

The chain carries TRBV3-1 (or the pseudogene TRBV3-2) and TRBJ2-2; 15 nucleotides line up with TRBD2. Germline trimming cut 4 bases from V and 5 bases from J; bases unmatched to any gene: 2. CDR3 length equals 16 residues. Germline lookup yields CDR1 LGHDT and CDR2 YNNKEL (reference sequence). CDR3 sequence (DNA): TGTGCCAGCAGCCCGGGACTAGCGGGGGGTACCGGGGAGCTGTTTTTT. Translating it yields CASSPGLAGGTGELFF.

The rearrangement uses TRBV2 and TRBJ2-5; 11 nucleotides line up with TRBD2. The germline gives CDR1 SNHLY, CDR2 FYNNEI. After removal of 6 bases from V and 0 bases from J, the junction contained 3 bases not matched to a gene. The CDR3 covers 15 residues. For the CDR3, the DNA is TGTGCCAGCAGAAGGGGACTAGCGGACCAAGAGACCCAGTACTTC. Translating it yields CASRRGLADQETQYF.

V gene TRBV4-2 combines with J gene TRBJ1-5; 7 nucleotides match TRBD1. V lost 4 bases to trimming and J lost 6 bases; unmatched junction nucleotides: 15. Germline CDR1 and CDR2: LGHNA and YNFKEQ. The CDR3 spans 17 residues. CDR3 region: CASSRSSGTDDFQPQHF. The CDR3 DNA reads as TGTGCCAGCAGCCGTAGTTCCGGGACAGATGATTTTCAGCCCCAGCATTTT.

CDR3 bases: TGTGCCAGCAACCTATACGAGCAGTACTTC. Protein product: CASNLYEQYF. The genes are TRBV7-2 and TRBJ2-7, with D unclear. Germline values: CDR1 SGHTA, CDR2 FQGNSA. The CDR3 is made up of 10 amino acids. Trimming pared 7 bases from V and 4 bases from J, leaving 5 bases between.

This clone was seen only once. The chain has TRBV7-2 and TRBJ2-1, with TRBD1 identical over 9 bases. With 4 bases clipped from V and 2 bases from J, the junction kept 3 bases outside the gene matches. Germline CDR1 SGHTA, CDR2 FQGNSA. CDR3 length equals 15 residues. The chain's CDR3 is CASSWGQGPYNEQFF. The CDR3, as DNA: TGTGCCAGCAGCTGGGGACAGGGCCCCTACAATGAGCAGTTCTTC.

V and J are TRBV5-1 and TRBJ2-1, with a tentative D call TRBD1 (6 bases). The CDR3 is 16 residues long. Germline V gives CDR1 SGHRS, CDR2 YFSETQ. Trimming took 7 bases from V and 4 from J, leaving 21 bases between them. The CDR3 protein is CASGKVGAAKYNEQFF. CDR3 bases: TGCGCCAGCGGAAAAGTGGGGGCGGCGAAGTACAATGAGCAGTTCTTC.